Listed here are 32 T cell receptor beta chains from one sample, sequenced in a study of blood T cell repertoires in COVID-19. Using immunoSEQ multiplex PCR, the repertoire was profiled, and TCRdb retains in-frame clones only, with some absent. Counted here are 140,000 or so clones, over 85% occurring once; the ten biggest clones make up around 1.5%. The material sequenced was peripheral blood. All receptors come from a human donor in a cohort sampled during active COVID-19.

V usage is TRBV2 and J usage is TRBJ2-3; 11 nucleotides line up with TRBD1. Germline CDR1 reads SNHLY; CDR2 reads FYNNEI. The V and J ends lost 6 bases and 4 bases, in that order; junction bases with no gene match: 6. This CDR3 region has 15 residues. CDR3 residues: CASRPGQGVSDTQYF. The DNA for the CDR3 is TGTGCCAGCAGGCCGGGACAGGGGGTATCAGATACGCAGTATTTT.

The rearrangement links TRBV5-8 to TRBJ2-3; D remains ambiguous. The CDR3 is 12 residues long. The germline V and J ends were trimmed by 2 bases and 6 bases, with 7 bases remaining between them. Germline loops: CDR1 SGHTS, CDR2 YDEGEE. The DNA of the CDR3 is TGTGCCAGCAGCTTCGCCGGGGATACGCAGTATTTT. Translated: CASSFAGDTQYF.

CDR3 sequence reads: CASSQDGTGVGEKLFF. In DNA, the CDR3 is TGCGCCAGCAGCCAAGATGGGACAGGGGTCGGTGAAAAACTGTTTTTT. The chain couples TRBV4-3 to TRBJ1-4, with 10 bases identical to TRBD1. J lost 7 bases, V lost 0 bases, and 5 bases had no gene match. The CDR3 is 16 residues long. CDR1 is LGHNA and CDR2 is YSLEER in the germline V gene.

The chain uses TRBV11-3 and TRBJ1-6; 7 positions match TRBD1. J gave up 6 bases and V 5 bases, and 4 bases lay outside the gene matches. CDR1 is SGHNT and CDR2 is YENEEA in the germline V gene. The CDR3 length is 14 residues. CDR3 in amino acids: CASSRDSLNSPLHF. The CDR3, as DNA: TGTGCCAGCAGCAGGGACAGCCTTAATTCACCCCTCCACTTT.

The gene calls are TRBV5-6 and TRBJ1-1; D remains ambiguous. The germline gives CDR1 SGHDT, CDR2 YYEEEE. V was clipped by 4 bases and J by 2 bases, with 12 bases between them. There are 14 residues in the CDR3. CDR3 DNA: TGTGCCAGCAGCCCTTACCAGGTAAACACTGAAGCTTTCTTT. Translation: CASSPYQVNTEAFF.

The chain recombines TRBV5-1 with TRBJ2-7; 7 bases are a match to TRBD2. Germline V gene data show CDR1 as SGHRS and CDR2 as YFSETQ. V shed 0 bases and J 3 bases; nucleotides not matched to a gene: 3. The CDR3 contains 14 residues. CDR3 region: CASSLELAIYEQYF. CDR3 DNA: TGCGCCAGCAGCTTGGAACTAGCGATCTACGAGCAGTACTTC.

Points on this clone: At one end, the junction sequence differs from germline, possibly due to a read error. This CDR3 is CASSLGGPRSDQPQHF. CDR3 nucleotides: TGTGCCAGCAGCCTAGGTGGACCACGTAGCGATCAGCCCCAGCATTTT. The chain uses TRBV5-6 and TRBJ1-5, with no clear D. This CDR3 comprises 16 residues. CDR1 and CDR2 (germline): SGHDT, YYEEEE.

This chain joins TRBV30 and TRBJ2-7; D might be TRBD1 (6 bases). Trimming cost V 0 bases and J 3 bases, with 6 bases left between them. The CDR3 is 12 amino acids. CDR1 is GTSNPN, CDR2 SVGIG, per germline (reference sequence). Here the CDR3 DNA reads TGTGCCTGGAGTGTAGGGGGCTACGAGCAGTACTTC. The encoded protein is CAWSVGGYEQYF.

The chain couples TRBV12-3 or TRBV12-4 to TRBJ1-1; possible D gene TRBD1, 6 bases. V lost 2 bases, J lost 3 bases, and 7 bases lay in between. CDR3 length: 13 amino acids. The chain's CDR3 is CASSLSGDTEAFF. DNA of the CDR3: TGTGCCAGCAGTTTATCAGGGGACACTGAAGCTTTCTTT.

The chain carries TRBV5-1 and TRBJ2-3; TRBD1 aligns across 8 bases. CDR1 is SGHRS, CDR2 YFSETQ, per germline. V trimming: 5 bases; J trimming: 3 bases; junction bases outside the gene matches: 5. The CDR3 runs to 14 residues. CDR3 region: CASREGQGTDTQYF. The DNA for the CDR3 is TGCGCCAGCAGGGAAGGACAGGGAACAGATACGCAGTATTTT.

V usage is TRBV3-1 (or the pseudogene TRBV3-2) and J usage is TRBJ2-7; 9 bases fit TRBD2. V lost 3 bases to trimming and J lost 4 bases; unmatched junction nucleotides: 1. In germline, CDR1 is LGHDT, CDR2 YNNKEL (reference sequence). The CDR3 covers 13 residues. CDR3 sequence reads: CASSQLAGYEQYF. CDR3 nucleotides: TGTGCCAGCAGCCAGCTAGCGGGGTACGAGCAGTACTTC.

This chain connects TRBV7-9 to TRBJ2-3; TRBD2 agrees at 9 bases. Unmatched junction bases numbered 14, after V lost 5 bases and J lost 2 bases. Per germline, CDR1 SEHNR and CDR2 FQNEAQ (reference sequence). This CDR3 spans 18 amino acids. CDR3 sequence reads: CASSTAPFRTSDTDTQYF. The CDR3 bases are TGTGCCAGCAGCACCGCGCCATTTCGGACTAGCGACACAGATACGCAGTATTTT.

This clone was observed a few times. The chain carries TRBV7-6 and TRBJ1-6; TRBD1 is a possible D gene (5 bases). The CDR3 is made up of 15 amino acids. CDR1 and CDR2 from the germline V gene are SGHVS and FNYEAQ. Between the trimmed V and J ends, which lost 0 bases and 7 bases, there was a span of 10 bases. The CDR3 spells CASSLAGARNSPLHF. In nucleotides, the CDR3 is TGTGCCAGCAGCTTAGCTGGGGCGAGAAATTCACCCCTCCACTTT. The entire variable domain, with the rest obtained from reference TRBV7-6 and TRBJ1-6, is as follows: GAGVSQSPRYKVTKRGQDVALRCDPISGHVSLYWYRQALGQGPEFLTYFNYEAQQDKSGLPNDRFSAERPEGSISTLTIQRTEQRDSAMYRCASSLAGARNSPLHFGNGTRLTVT.

This clone was detected once. The rearrangement uses TRBV20-1 and TRBJ2-1; 8 bases align to TRBD2. The germline gives CDR1 DFQATT, CDR2 SNEGSKA (reference sequence). The CDR3 is 14 residues long. V lost 3 bases, J lost 3 bases, and 4 bases stayed unmatched. CDR3 sequence reads: CSASNGGDYNEQFF. CDR3 in DNA: TGCAGTGCTAGTAACGGGGGGGACTACAATGAGCAGTTCTTC.

V usage is TRBV4-1 and J usage is TRBJ2-7; maybe TRBD1 (6 bases). Germline V CDR1 and CDR2: MGHRA, YSYEKL. V lost 0 bases and J lost 7, with 16 bases in between. The CDR3 has 15 amino acids. CDR3: CASSQEWDEDREQYF. DNA for the CDR3: TGCGCCAGCAGCCAAGAATGGGACGAGGACAGAGAGCAGTACTTC.

The chain is built from TRBV7-2 and TRBJ2-1, with 7 bases aligning to TRBD2. Germline V gene data show CDR1 as SGHTA and CDR2 as FQGNSA. The V gene end was trimmed by 4 bases and the J gene end by 9 bases; junction bases not matched to a gene: 9. The CDR3 is made up of 14 amino acids. Here the CDR3 DNA reads TGTGCCAGCAGCTCAAAAGGACTAGTTCTTGAGCAGTTCTTC. This codes for CASSSKGLVLEQFF.

The chain combines TRBV9 with TRBJ2-3, with 10 bases identical to TRBD2. Per germline, CDR1 SGDLS and CDR2 YYNGEE. This CDR3 has 16 amino acids. The V segment lost 0 bases and the J segment 6 bases; nucleotides outside the gene matches: 7. The CDR3: CASSVVGAGGPDTQYF. CDR3 DNA: TGTGCCAGCAGCGTAGTGGGAGCGGGGGGGCCGGATACGCAGTATTTT.

The chain carries TRBV7-2 and TRBJ1-2; 9 positions match TRBD1. Germline CDR1 and CDR2: SGHTA and FQGNSA. The CDR3 totals 14 residues. V lost 0 bases, J lost 7 bases, and 3 bases stayed unmatched. DNA for the CDR3: TGTGCCAGCAGCTTAGCGAACAGGGGGCTTGGCTACACCTTC. It translates to CASSLANRGLGYTF.

The count of this clone is one. This sequence joins TRBV4-2 and TRBJ1-3; D unclear. Germline V gene lookup returns CDR1 LGHNA and CDR2 YNFKEQ. CDR3 length: 16 amino acids. Trimming shortened V by 2 bases and J by 5 bases, and 16 bases separated the two germline ends. The CDR3 here is CASSQPRIGRRNTIYF. The CDR3 coding sequence is TGTGCCAGCAGCCAACCCCGGATCGGGAGGAGAAACACCATATATTTT.

The chain combines TRBV12-3 or TRBV12-4 with TRBJ2-1; D uncertain. Deletions cut 5 bases from V and 5 bases from J, with 7 bases between. The CDR3 sequence is 12 residues long. Here the CDR3 DNA reads TGTGCCAGCAGTGCCCGGGACAATGAGCAGTTCTTC. This codes for CASSARDNEQFF.

The chain is built from TRBV9 and TRBJ2-3, with a possible D match to TRBD2 (7 bases). Germline V gene sequence: CDR1 SGDLS, CDR2 YYNGEE. This CDR3 is built from 16 residues. The V end lost 4 bases, the J end lost 3 bases, and 18 bases lay between the germline ends. The CDR3 loop is CASSPGGGGATDTQYF. CDR3 sequence (DNA): TGTGCCAGCAGCCCCGGAGGAGGGGGGGCAACAGATACGCAGTATTTT. The variable domain in full, with the rest retrieved from reference TRBV9 and TRBJ2-3, is DSGVTQTPKHLITATGQRVTLRCSPRSGDLSVYWYQQSLDQGLQFLIQYYNGEERAKGNILERFSAQQFPDLHSELNLSSLELGDSALYFCASSPGGGGATDTQYFGPGTRLTVL.

The V and J genes are TRBV3-1 (or the pseudogene TRBV3-2) and TRBJ1-1; a possible D gene is TRBD1 (5 bases). CDR1 and CDR2 (germline): LGHDT, YNNKEL (reference sequence). Trimming left V 1 base short and J 8 bases short, with 17 bases between. The length of the CDR3 is 15 residues. Written as DNA, the CDR3 is TGTGCCAGCAGCCAAGGGCCGGGGGGTCATTCCGAAGCTTTCTTT. Its translation is CASSQGPGGHSEAFF.

The chain couples TRBV12-3 or TRBV12-4 to TRBJ1-1; possible D gene TRBD1, 5 bases. Trimming left V 1 base short and J 10 bases short, with 13 bases between. This CDR3 contains 13 residues. Written as DNA, the CDR3 is TGTGCCAGCAGTTTAGGGGGCCAAAACGGAGCTTTCTTT. Translating it yields CASSLGGQNGAFF.

This clone was counted only a few times. The V gene is TRBV4-1, the J gene TRBJ1-3; D is undetermined. Germline V gene lookup returns CDR1 MGHRA and CDR2 YSYEKL. This CDR3 comprises 14 residues. V gave up 4 bases and J gave up 2 bases, with 9 bases separating them. CDR3 DNA: TGCGCCAGCAGCCCTTCTAATACTGGAAACACCATATATTTT. As protein: CASSPSNTGNTIYF.

The V and J genes are TRBV19 and TRBJ2-3; TRBD1 aligns across 7 bases. The germline gives CDR1 LNHDA, CDR2 SQIVND (reference sequence). V was clipped by 6 bases and J by 2 bases; unmatched bases: 8. The CDR3 consists of 15 residues. Here the CDR3 reads CASRAPGQNTDTQYF. The DNA for the CDR3 is TGTGCCAGTAGGGCCCCGGGACAGAACACAGATACGCAGTATTTT.

The genes are TRBV9 and TRBJ2-3; D is unclear. The length of the CDR3 is 14 residues. With 3 bases removed from V and 0 bases from J, the gap between germline ends came to 8 bases. Germline V gives CDR1 SGDLS, CDR2 YYNGEE. This chain's CDR3 is CASSAGASTDTQYF. The CDR3 DNA follows: TGTGCCAGCAGCGCCGGAGCCAGCACAGATACGCAGTATTTT.

The chain employs TRBV24-1 and TRBJ1-1, with D unresolved. The CDR3 spans 14 residues. Trimming removed 1 base from V and 7 bases from J, with 12 bases in between. In germline, CDR1 is KGHDR, CDR2 SFDVKD. The CDR3 loop is CATSDFFVWSEAFF. The CDR3 DNA follows: TGTGCCACCAGTGATTTCTTCGTTTGGAGTGAAGCTTTCTTT.

J is TRBJ1-2 and V is TRBV7-3; 9 nucleotides match TRBD1. Germline loops: CDR1 SGHTA, CDR2 FQGTGA. With V trimmed by 4 bases and J by 7 bases, 7 bases remained unmatched. This CDR3 is 14 amino acids long. CDR3 coding DNA: TGTGCCAGCAGCTCCAACAGGGGGCACGGTGGCTACACCTTC. Its protein is CASSSNRGHGGYTF.

The genes are TRBV18 and TRBJ1-1; perhaps TRBD1 as D (5 bases). CDR1 and CDR2 from the germline V gene are KGHSH and LQKENI. The CDR3 spans 16 residues. V was clipped by 3 bases and J by 4 bases, with 18 bases between them. CDR3 region: CASSPSQEGSTTEAFF. CDR3 DNA: TGTGCCAGCTCACCCTCACAGGAGGGTAGTACCACTGAAGCTTTCTTT. The full variable domain, with the rest looked up from reference TRBV18 and TRBJ1-1, is NAGVMQNPRHLVRRRGQEARLRCSPMKGHSHVYWYRQLPEEGLKFMVYLQKENIIDESGMPKERFSAEFPKEGPSILRIQQVVRGDSAAYFCASSPSQEGSTTEAFFGQGTRLTVV.

This chain uses TRBV18 with TRBJ1-5; 11 bases are shared with TRBD1. The CDR3 is made up of 19 amino acids. Germline CDR1 KGHSH, CDR2 LQKENI. V shed 0 bases, J shed 1 base, and the junction held 8 bases outside the gene matches. This CDR3 is CASSPPGQGGPLSNQPQHF. The CDR3 nucleotides read TGTGCCAGCTCACCACCGGGACAGGGGGGACCGTTAAGCAATCAGCCCCAGCATTTT.

The chain carries TRBV11-3 and TRBJ2-3; D is perhaps TRBD2 (6 bases). The V end lost 2 bases, the J end lost 11 bases, and 14 bases lay between the germline ends. This CDR3 is built from 13 residues. The germline CDR1 and CDR2 sequences are SGHNT and YENEEA. CDR3 in amino acids: CASSLHRETGQYF. CDR3 in DNA: TGTGCCAGCAGCTTACACCGGGAGACTGGGCAGTATTTT.

The table lists this clone with a count of one. The V gene is TRBV9, the J gene TRBJ2-3, with 8 bases lining up with TRBD2. Germline V CDR1 and CDR2: SGDLS, YYNGEE. The V segment lost 0 bases and the J segment 1 base; nucleotides outside the gene matches: 4. The CDR3 is made up of 16 amino acids. CDR3 in DNA: TGTGCCAGCAGCGTAGGTGCGGGGGGCCGCACAGATACGCAGTATTTT. Protein sequence: CASSVGAGGRTDTQYF.